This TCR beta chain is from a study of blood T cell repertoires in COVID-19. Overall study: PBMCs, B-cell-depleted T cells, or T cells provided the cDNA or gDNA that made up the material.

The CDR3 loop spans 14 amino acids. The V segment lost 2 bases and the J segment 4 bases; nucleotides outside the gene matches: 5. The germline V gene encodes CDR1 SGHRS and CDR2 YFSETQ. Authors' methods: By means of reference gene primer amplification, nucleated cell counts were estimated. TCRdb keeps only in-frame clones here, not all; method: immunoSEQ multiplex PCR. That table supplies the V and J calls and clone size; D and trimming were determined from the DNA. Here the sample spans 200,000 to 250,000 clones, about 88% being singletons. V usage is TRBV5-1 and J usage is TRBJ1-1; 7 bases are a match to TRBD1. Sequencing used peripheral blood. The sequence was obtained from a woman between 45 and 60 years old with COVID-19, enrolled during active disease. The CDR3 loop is CASSLTGDGTEAFF. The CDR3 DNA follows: TGCGCCAGCAGCTTAACAGGGGATGGCACTGAAGCTTTCTTT.